The 30 T cell receptor beta chains given below trace back to one sample, sequenced in a study of T cells in tuberculosis. Described time point: new active TB diagnosis, blood taken before or within 7 days of starting treatment. The protocol was immunoSEQ multiplex PCR, while the TCRdb copy is restricted to in-frame clones and leaves out a portion. The sample has about 37,000 clones, about 91% seen once. The sequencing here drew on PBMCs, taken at tuberculosis diagnosis. These receptors all stem from an adult with tuberculosis.

The chain is built from TRBV30 and TRBJ1-6; D is possibly TRBD1 (6 bases). CDR3 length equals 15 residues. The V end was cut by 0 bases, the J end by 7 bases, with 13 bases between. Germline loops: CDR1 GTSNPN, CDR2 SVGIG (reference sequence). The CDR3 sequence: CAWSVGPTGNSPLHF. The CDR3 nucleotides are TGTGCCTGGAGTGTAGGACCAACAGGGAATTCACCCCTCCACTTT.

The rearrangement joins TRBV5-1 to TRBJ2-7, with TRBD2 as a possible D gene (6 bases). CDR3 size: 15 residues. CDR1 SGHRS and CDR2 YFSETQ come from the germline V gene. Trimming left V 4 bases short and J 3 bases short, with 17 bases between. DNA of the CDR3: TGCGCCAGCAGCCTGGGAGGACAAATCTACTACGAGCAGTACTTC. This sequence encodes CASSLGGQIYYEQYF.

J is TRBJ1-6 and V is TRBV7-2; D might be TRBD1 (5 bases). Germline V CDR1 and CDR2: SGHTA, FQGNSA. The CDR3 covers 17 residues. Trimming took off 1 base at V and 10 bases at J, with 20 bases between the two ends. The CDR3 reads CASSLDFGAGQRSPLHF. The CDR3 DNA sequence: TGTGCCAGCAGCTTAGACTTTGGGGCAGGGCAACGATCACCCCTCCACTTT.

The chain combines TRBV7-7 with TRBJ1-4; TRBD1 matches at 9 bases. Germline-derived CDR1 and CDR2 are SSHAT and FNYEAQ (reference sequence). V lost 5 bases, J lost 8 bases, and 3 bases stayed unmatched. The CDR3 is 13 amino acids. The CDR3 nucleotides read TGTGCCAGCAGCCCGACAGGGGGAGAAAAACTGTTTTTT. Its translation is CASSPTGGEKLFF.

The chain carries TRBV7-7 and TRBJ2-1; no definite D call. Germline V gene lookup returns CDR1 SSHAT and CDR2 FNYEAQ (reference sequence). The CDR3 sequence is 13 residues long. With 3 bases removed from V and 5 bases from J, the gap between germline ends came to 8 bases. The CDR3 bases are TGTGCCAGCAGCTTTGGTCCGGACAATGAGCAGTTCTTC. This translates into CASSFGPDNEQFF.

This clone turned up a few times. This chain links TRBV7-2 with TRBJ1-5; D is unresolved. Germline CDR1 and CDR2: SGHTA and FQGNSA. The CDR3 has 13 amino acids. With 1 base removed from V and 7 bases from J, the gap between germline ends came to 8 bases. The DNA of the CDR3 is TGTGCCAGCAGCTTAGACGGGAAGCAGCCCCAGCATTTT. Translation gives CASSLDGKQPQHF.

The chain is built from TRBV30 and TRBJ2-1; 7 bases map to TRBD1. The CDR3 is 13 residues long. With V trimmed by 4 bases and J by 9 bases, 9 bases remained unmatched. Germline values: CDR1 GTSNPN, CDR2 SVGIG (reference sequence). In DNA form, the CDR3 reads TGTGCCTGGATCAGCCAGGGGGTGGGTGAGCAGTTCTTC. Translating gives CAWISQGVGEQFF.

Within the sample, this clone is medium-sized. V usage is TRBV5-1 and J usage is TRBJ2-7; 10 bases are a match to TRBD1. This CDR3 comprises 14 residues. Germline V CDR1 and CDR2: SGHRS, YFSETQ. Unmatched junction bases numbered 7, after V lost 4 bases and J lost 6 bases. The CDR3 coding sequence is TGCGCCAGCAGCGCCACCGGGACAGGGGCCGAGCAGTACTTC. It translates to CASSATGTGAEQYF.

This chain uses TRBV9 with TRBJ2-3, with a tentative D call TRBD2 (6 bases). This CDR3 contains 15 residues. V lost 0 bases, J lost 2 bases, and 10 bases lay in between. CDR1 and CDR2 from the germline V gene are SGDLS and YYNGEE. The CDR3 DNA reads as TGTGCCAGCAGCGTAGGGGGACTCCACACAGATACGCAGTATTTT. This codes for CASSVGGLHTDTQYF.

The chain joins TRBV28 to TRBJ2-1; weak D call: TRBD2 (5 bases). Trimming shortened V by 3 bases and J by 8 bases, and 11 bases separated the two germline ends. This CDR3 has 13 residues. Germline CDR1 and CDR2: MDHEN and SYDVKM. This CDR3 is CASSLRTHHEQFF. CDR3 sequence (DNA): TGTGCCAGCAGTTTGCGGACTCACCATGAGCAGTTCTTC.

V is TRBV30 and J is TRBJ1-1, with TRBD1 matching over 8 bases. The V gene end was trimmed by 5 bases and the J gene end by 5 bases; junction bases not matched to a gene: 16. This CDR3 spans 16 amino acids. Germline V gene data show CDR1 as GTSNPN and CDR2 as SVGIG (reference sequence). Written as DNA, the CDR3 is TGTGCCTGGTCGACCCCCGGGACAGGTTGGGGAACTGAAGCTTTCTTT. Translated: CAWSTPGTGWGTEAFF.

V gene TRBV5-1 combines with J gene TRBJ2-2; 10 bases are shared with TRBD1. The CDR3 sequence is 17 residues long. V shed 2 bases and J 4 bases; nucleotides not matched to a gene: 8. Germline lookup yields CDR1 SGHRS and CDR2 YFSETQ. Written as DNA, the CDR3 is TGCGCCAGCAGCTTACTTCCGGGACAGGGGTCCACCGGGGAGCTGTTTTTT. Translation: CASSLLPGQGSTGELFF.

The rearrangement uses TRBV5-6 and TRBJ1-5, with 12 bases fitting TRBD1. This CDR3 contains 15 residues. Per germline, CDR1 SGHDT and CDR2 YYEEEE. V lost 0 bases, J lost 8 bases, and 3 bases stayed unmatched. CDR3 bases: TGTGCCAGCAGCTTGGCAGGGACAGGGGGCGAGCCCCAGCATTTT. Encoded protein: CASSLAGTGGEPQHF. Using reference TRBV5-6 and TRBJ1-5 for the parts outside the CDR3, the full variable domain is DAGVTQSPTHLIKTRGQQVTLRCSPKSGHDTVSWYQQALGQGPQFIFQYYEEEERQRGNFPDRFSGHQFPNYSSELNVNALLLGDSALYLCASSLAGTGGEPQHFGDGTRLSIL.

The rearrangement joins TRBV5-1 to TRBJ2-5; D possibly corresponds to TRBD2 (6 bases). CDR1 and CDR2 (germline): SGHRS, YFSETQ. V dropped 3 bases and J dropped 1 base, with 16 bases sitting between them. This CDR3 has 16 amino acids. CDR3 loop: CASSSRLDSGQETQYF. In nucleotides, the CDR3 is TGCGCCAGCAGCTCGAGACTAGATAGTGGCCAAGAGACCCAGTACTTC.

The chain carries TRBV30 and TRBJ1-2; tentative D call: TRBD1 (5 bases). V lost 1 base and J 4 bases, leaving 16 bases between the germline ends. The CDR3 consists of 15 residues. Germline V CDR1 and CDR2: GTSNPN, SVGIG (reference sequence). CDR3 in amino acids: CAWSDTGRIFYGYTF. CDR3 nucleotides: TGTGCCTGGAGTGATACAGGTCGGATCTTCTATGGCTACACCTTC.

This clone was seen a handful of times. V gene TRBV6-1 combines with J gene TRBJ2-7; D perhaps matches TRBD1 (6 bases). Germline V CDR1 and CDR2: MNHNS, SASEGT. The CDR3 is 14 amino acids. Trimming cost V 4 bases and J 1 base, with 11 bases left between them. CDR3 nucleotides: TGTGCCAGCAGTGCCGCGGACAGTTCCTACGAGCAGTACGTC. Residues: CASSAADSSYEQYV.

The genes are TRBV6-1 and TRBJ1-6, with 8 bases that match TRBD1. The CDR3 length is 15 residues. V trimming: 6 bases; J trimming: 5 bases; junction bases outside the gene matches: 6. Germline CDR1 MNHNS, CDR2 SASEGT. The CDR3 protein is CASSRTGGDNSPLHF. CDR3 nucleotides: TGTGCCAGCAGCAGAACAGGGGGAGATAATTCACCCCTCCACTTT.

This chain connects TRBV19 to TRBJ2-1; 7 positions agree with TRBD2. The V gene end was trimmed by 3 bases and the J gene end by 0 bases; junction bases not matched to a gene: 2. The V gene's germline CDR1 is LNHDA and CDR2 SQIVND (reference sequence). This CDR3 spans 15 amino acids. Here the CDR3 reads CASSMRGSSYNEQFF. The CDR3 DNA reads as TGTGCCAGTAGTATGCGGGGGAGCTCCTACAATGAGCAGTTCTTC.

This sequence joins TRBV6-5 and TRBJ1-3, with TRBD1 as a possible D gene (6 bases). There are 15 residues in the CDR3. Per the germline V gene, CDR1 is MNHEY and CDR2 is SVGAGI. V lost 5 bases, J lost 8 bases, and 19 bases lay in between. CDR3 sequence: CASSLQGYTGDTIYF. DNA for the CDR3: TGTGCCAGCAGTCTACAGGGCTACACCGGGGACACCATATATTTT.

This clone occurred once. The gene calls are TRBV9 and TRBJ2-2, with a weak D call TRBD1 (6 bases). The V gene's germline CDR1 is SGDLS and CDR2 YYNGEE. The CDR3 loop spans 15 amino acids. Trimming removed 3 bases from V and 4 bases from J, with 13 bases in between. The CDR3 protein is CASSGGTGITGELFF. The DNA for the CDR3 is TGTGCCAGCAGCGGGGGTACAGGGATCACCGGGGAGCTGTTTTTT. Full variable domain (rest looked up from reference TRBV9 and TRBJ2-2): DSGVTQTPKHLITATGQRVTLRCSPRSGDLSVYWYQQSLDQGLQFLIQYYNGEERAKGNILERFSAQQFPDLHSELNLSSLELGDSALYFCASSGGTGITGELFFGEGSRLTVL.

The chain recombines TRBV27 with TRBJ2-1; 8 positions agree with TRBD2. V lost 2 bases, J lost 3 bases, and 9 bases stayed unmatched. Germline V gene data show CDR1 as MNHEY and CDR2 as SMNVEV (reference sequence). This CDR3 spans 17 amino acids. CDR3 region: CASSLQWGGGIYNEQFF. In nucleotides, the CDR3 is TGTGCCAGCAGTTTACAATGGGGCGGGGGGATCTACAATGAGCAGTTCTTC.

V is TRBV19 and J is TRBJ2-1; 8 bases match TRBD2. The J segment lost 8 bases and the V segment lost 1 base, leaving 7 bases of the junction unmatched. The length of the CDR3 is 15 residues. CDR1 is LNHDA and CDR2 is SQIVND in the germline V gene (reference sequence). The CDR3: CASSIAGGPGDEQFF. Here the CDR3 DNA reads TGTGCCAGTAGTATAGCGGGGGGGCCTGGTGATGAGCAGTTCTTC.

V is TRBV5-4 and J is TRBJ1-1, with D unclear. The CDR3 contains 13 residues. Trimming removed 0 bases from V and 5 bases from J, with 8 bases in between. Germline V CDR1 and CDR2: SGHNT, YYREEE (reference sequence). CDR3 coding DNA: TGTGCCAGCAGCTTGGGGAGTAGAACTGAAGCTTTCTTT. Protein: CASSLGSRTEAFF.

The rearrangement links TRBV6-1 to TRBJ1-2; TRBD1 aligns across 7 bases. The CDR3 has 15 amino acids. Germline lookup yields CDR1 MNHNS and CDR2 SASEGT. With 2 bases clipped from V and 4 bases from J, the junction kept 7 bases outside the gene matches. CDR3 bases: TGTGCCAGCAGTGAAATCGAGGGGGCAGGCTATGGCTACACCTTC. Its protein is CASSEIEGAGYGYTF.

The chain employs TRBV5-1 and TRBJ1-1; TRBD1 is a possible D gene (5 bases). Looked up from germline, CDR1 is SGHRS and CDR2 is YFSETQ. The CDR3 spans 14 residues. Trimming left V 5 bases short and J 1 base short, with 12 bases between. The chain's CDR3 is CASSNVGGNTEAFF. Written as DNA, the CDR3 is TGCGCCAGCAGTAACGTGGGGGGGAACACTGAAGCTTTCTTT. Supplemented by reference TRBV5-1 and TRBJ1-1, the full variable domain reads KAGVTQTPRYLIKTRGQQVTLSCSPISGHRSVSWYQQTPGQGLQFLFEYFSETQRNKGNFPGRFSGRQFSNSRSEMNVSTLELGDSALYLCASSNVGGNTEAFFGQGTRLTVV.

This chain connects TRBV2 to TRBJ1-2; TRBD1 matches at 9 bases. Germline V lookup: CDR1 SNHLY, CDR2 FYNNEI. V trimming: 4 bases; J trimming: 1 base; junction bases outside the gene matches: 1. CDR3 length: 14 residues. The CDR3 nucleotides are TGTGCCAGCAGTGGACAGGGGGTTAACTATGGCTACACCTTC. Protein: CASSGQGVNYGYTF.

V and J are TRBV6-5 and TRBJ2-3; D is perhaps TRBD2 (6 bases). Trimming pared 4 bases from V and 4 bases from J, leaving 12 bases between. The CDR3 is made up of 14 amino acids. CDR1 MNHEY and CDR2 SVGAGI come from the germline V gene. CDR3 residues: CASSLPGLSDTQYF. The CDR3 nucleotides read TGTGCCAGCAGTTTGCCGGGACTTTCAGATACGCAGTATTTT.

V is TRBV6-1 and J is TRBJ2-5, with a weak D call TRBD1 (6 bases). Trimming cost V 3 bases and J 4 bases, with 18 bases left between them. The CDR3 has 16 amino acids. Germline assignment: CDR1 MNHNS and CDR2 SASEGT. CDR3 loop: CASSDLRQALGETQYF. DNA for the CDR3: TGTGCCAGCAGTGATCTCCGACAGGCCTTGGGAGAGACCCAGTACTTC.

This chain uses TRBV5-1 with TRBJ2-1, with D possibly TRBD2 on 6 matching bases. The CDR3 consists of 12 residues. Germline V lookup: CDR1 SGHRS, CDR2 YFSETQ. The germline V and J ends were trimmed by 4 bases and 13 bases, with 15 bases remaining between them. CDR3 DNA sequence: TGCGCCAGCAGCCAGGGACTCGTTGAACAGTTCTTC. Translation: CASSQGLVEQFF. The entire variable domain, with the rest obtained from reference TRBV5-1 and TRBJ2-1, is as follows: KAGVTQTPRYLIKTRGQQVTLSCSPISGHRSVSWYQQTPGQGLQFLFEYFSETQRNKGNFPGRFSGRQFSNSRSEMNVSTLELGDSALYLCASSQGLVEQFFGPGTRLTVL.

J is TRBJ2-7 and V is TRBV30, with D perhaps TRBD1 (5 bases). From germline, CDR1 is GTSNPN and CDR2 SVGIG (reference sequence). V was trimmed by 2 bases and J by 2 bases, leaving 10 bases between them. CDR3 length equals 13 residues. CDR3 DNA: TGTGCCTGGAGTCTTACAGGTACCTACGAGCAGTACTTC. Its translation is CAWSLTGTYEQYF.